This record concerns one TCR beta chain sequence. The source of the sample is a study of CD8 T cells in Susac syndrome. Trimming removed 5 bases at V and 0 bases at J, with 8 bases between. The CDR3 runs 13 residues. Germline V CDR1 and CDR2: SGHVS, FQNEAQ. RNA amounts of about 0.5 to 1 ug underwent reverse transcription with random hexamers. Amplification of TCR beta CDR3 used immunoSEQ multiplex PCR across 54 Vbeta and 13 Jbeta. MiXCR was run by TCRdb on the immunoSEQ multiplex PCR reads, yielding one entry per CDR3 protein. The profile shows approximately 83,000 distinct CDR3 sequences, approximately 95% of them singletons.

The sequence was collected from a human donor with Susac syndrome. Sequenced input: CD8+ T cells from PBMCs. This chain links TRBV7-8 with TRBJ2-7; no definite D call. CDR3 amino acids: CASSLRTSYEQYF. The CDR3 nucleotides read TGTGCCAGCAGCCTCAGGACCTCCTACGAGCAGTACTTC.